This T cell receptor (beta chain) derives from a study of T cell responses to AZD1222 COVID-19 vaccine. Overall study findings and caveats: Regions 160-218 and 743-854 held dominance among vaccine-associated CD4 TCRs, which spanned spike.

Details on this clone: Its specificity is not known.

Using immunoSEQ multiplex PCR, the repertoire was profiled, and TCRdb retains in-frame clones only, with some absent. The sample holds 100,000 or so clones; about 86% are singletons and the top ten take more than 15%. The V end lost 6 bases, the J end lost 5 bases, and 14 bases lay between the germline ends. This CDR3 is built from 13 residues. Germline V gives CDR1 SGHRS, CDR2 YFSETQ. The chain uses TRBV5-1 and TRBJ2-5; D remains ambiguous. Sample: peripheral blood, taken on day 0 of AZD1222 vaccination. The source is an adult in good health. The CDR3 reads CASTWMETETQYF. Written as DNA, the CDR3 is TGCGCCAGCACTTGGATGGAAACGGAGACCCAGTACTTC.